The entry below gives a single TCR beta chain sequence along with its context. Germline CDR1 is SGHTA and CDR2 is FQGNSA. There are 16 residues in the CDR3. V dropped 1 base and J dropped 5; count of bases not matched to a gene: 8. This specimen comes from a study of identical twins. Every sampled donor was Caucasian and healthy. One entry per CDR3 protein, called by TCRdb with MiXCR from the 5' RACE reads. Here the sample spans approximately 590,000 distinct CDR3 sequences, 7.5% to 10% being singletons. The data also belong to a second study, concerning yellow fever vaccine responses in identical twins.

The J gene is TRBJ2-7, the V gene TRBV7-2; 10 nucleotides line up with TRBD2. The clonotype was recovered from a woman between 18 and 29 years old in good health. Sequences were obtained from PBMCs. Written as DNA, the CDR3 is TGTGCCAGCAGCTTAGGGGCGACTAGCGGGCAGAACGAGCAGTACTTC. It yields the protein CASSLGATSGQNEQYF.